The next 6 T cell receptor beta chains were all read from a single sample in a study of blood T cell repertoires in COVID-19 (dated by TCRdb to 2020 to 2022). To prepare the library, the immunoSEQ multiplex PCR assay was applied. Held by TCRdb, this immuneACCESS table contains in-frame sequences only and omits some clones. Under half of the omission traces to an unresolved V gene where checked; the cause of the rest is unknown. Across this sample there are around 72,000 clones, with about 87% seen only once. More than 7.5% of the sample is in the top ten clones. What was sequenced was peripheral blood. Receptor source: a man in his fifties with active COVID-19.

The CDR3 bases are TGTGCCAGTAGTGGCCGGGACTCGTCCTACGAGCAGTACTTC. Protein product: CASSGRDSSYEQYF. The V call is TRBV19, the J call TRBJ2-7; tentatively, D is TRBD2 (6 bases). Trimming stripped 5 bases from V and 1 base from J, with 12 bases between. CDR3 size: 14 residues. From germline, CDR1 is LNHDA and CDR2 SQIVND (reference sequence).

The chain couples TRBV9 to TRBJ2-1; TRBD2 matches 7 bases. CDR3 length equals 15 residues. Germline CDR1 reads SGDLS; CDR2 reads YYNGEE. Germline trimming cut 0 bases from V and 10 bases from J; bases unmatched to any gene: 10. The CDR3 here is CASSVVGATGGEQFF. The CDR3 DNA is TGTGCCAGCAGCGTAGTCGGAGCCACCGGGGGGGAGCAGTTCTTC. Supplemented by reference TRBV9 and TRBJ2-1, the full variable domain reads DSGVTQTPKHLITATGQRVTLRCSPRSGDLSVYWYQQSLDQGLQFLIQYYNGEERAKGNILERFSAQQFPDLHSELNLSSLELGDSALYFCASSVVGATGGEQFFGPGTRLTVL.

The chain joins TRBV7-2 to TRBJ2-7, with TRBD1 matching over 9 bases. Germline loops: CDR1 SGHTA, CDR2 FQGNSA. The length of the CDR3 is 15 residues. The V segment lost 5 bases and the J segment 4 bases; nucleotides outside the gene matches: 9. The CDR3 sequence: CASSQSTGGFYEQYF. In nucleotides, the CDR3 is TGTGCCAGCAGCCAGTCCACAGGGGGCTTTTACGAGCAGTACTTC.

In this sample, this clone turned up a few times. J is TRBJ1-2 and V is TRBV4-1, with 9 positions matching TRBD1. This CDR3 spans 15 amino acids. After removal of 2 bases from V and 3 bases from J, the junction contained 4 bases not matched to a gene. The germline V gene encodes CDR1 MGHRA and CDR2 YSYEKL. DNA of the CDR3: TGCGCCAGCAGCCAAACAGGGGGCAACGACTATGGCTACACCTTC. It specifies CASSQTGGNDYGYTF.

This chain connects TRBV25-1 to TRBJ2-7; TRBD1 matches 7 bases. From germline, CDR1 is MGHDK and CDR2 SYGVNS. The CDR3 length is 13 residues. V lost 1 base, J lost 9 bases, and 6 bases stayed unmatched. The CDR3 loop reads CASSESGTATQYF. The CDR3 DNA reads as TGTGCCAGCAGTGAATCGGGGACAGCGACGCAGTACTTC.

V and J are TRBV4-1 and TRBJ2-6, with 8 bases aligning to TRBD2. Per the germline V gene, CDR1 is MGHRA and CDR2 is YSYEKL. V was clipped by 3 bases and J by 0 bases; unmatched bases: 10. The CDR3 length is 19 residues. The CDR3 nucleotides are TGCGCCAGCAGCCACATAGGACTAGCTGACGTCTCTGGGGCCAACGTCCTGACTTTC. Translated, it gives CASSHIGLADVSGANVLTF.